Below, 12 T cell receptor beta chains from the same sample are listed, as sequenced in a study of tumor and adjacent non-tumor tissue in lung cancer. RNA was extracted from bulk tissue without any cell sorting. A modified ARM-PCR protocol with three rounds of nested PCR amplified TCRbeta. TCRdb redid the calling of the multiplex PCR reads with MiXCR, one entry per CDR3 protein. The repertoire includes 200,000 to 250,000 distinct CDR3 sequences, 70% to 75% of them detected once, and 20% to 25% sits in the top ten. The specimen sequenced was lung tumor tissue. These TCRs come from a man in his fifties or sixties with non-small cell lung cancer.

The rearrangement uses TRBV28 and TRBJ2-3; 8 nucleotides align to TRBD1. There are 16 residues in the CDR3. Losses at the gene ends were 5 bases for V and 3 bases for J; bases not matched to a gene: 10. Germline loops: CDR1 MDHEN, CDR2 SYDVKM. DNA of the CDR3: TGTGCCAGCAGTATCAGCGGGTACAGGGGGACAGATACGCAGTATTTT. Its translation is CASSISGYRGTDTQYF.

Comment on this clonotype: Without the conserved terminal phenylalanine or tryptophan, this CDR3 likely stems from a read error. The V and J genes are TRBV11-2 and TRBJ2-1; possibly TRBD2 for D (5 bases). CDR3 length: 14 residues. Per germline, CDR1 SGHAT and CDR2 FQNNGV. CDR3 nucleotides: TGTGCGAGCAGCTTAGTCTCCCGGGGCAATGAGCAGTTCTCC. It codes for CASSLVSRGNEQFS.

Turning to this clonotype: A much larger clone sits a single nucleotide away, making a read error possible. CDR3 region: CASSQGTSGSYYDQYF. CDR3 nucleotide sequence: TGCGCCAGCAGCCAGGGCACTAGCGGGAGTTACTACGACCAGTACTTC. The chain combines TRBV4-1 with TRBJ2-7, with 11 bases identical to TRBD2. This CDR3 comprises 16 residues. CDR1 is MGHRA and CDR2 is YSYEKL in the germline V gene.

On this clonotype itself: This may arise from a read error, as a much more abundant clone is one base away. The chain joins TRBV12-3 or TRBV12-4 to TRBJ2-7; a possible D gene is TRBD1 (5 bases). This CDR3 is built from 12 residues. The CDR3: CASSSRVGEHYF. CDR3 coding DNA: TGTGCCAGCAGTTCCAGGGTGGGCGAGCACTACTTC.

V usage is TRBV5-4 and J usage is TRBJ2-1; the D gene is possibly TRBD2 (5 bases). The CDR3 extends over 18 amino acids. Trimming stripped 4 bases from V and 0 bases from J, with 20 bases between. Germline loops: CDR1 SGHNT, CDR2 YYREEE (reference sequence). CDR3 bases: TGTGCCAGCAGCCCTCGGCCGGGAACCATGAGCTCCTACAATGAGCAGTTCTTC. Protein sequence: CASSPRPGTMSSYNEQFF. Based on the CDR3 plus reference TRBV5-4 and TRBJ2-1, the full variable domain is ETGVTQSPTHLIKTRGQQVTLRCSSQSGHNTVSWYQQALGQGPQFIFQYYREEENGRGNFPPRFSGLQFPNYSSELNVNALELDDSALYLCASSPRPGTMSSYNEQFFGPGTRLTVL.

The chain recombines TRBV4-1 with TRBJ2-7; D is undetermined. Trimming pared 3 bases from V and 0 bases from J, leaving 15 bases between. The CDR3 loop spans 16 amino acids. The germline gives CDR1 MGHRA, CDR2 YSYEKL. CDR3 sequence: CASSQTNLSTSYEQYF. The CDR3 DNA follows: TGCGCCAGCAGCCAGACCAACCTATCGACCTCCTACGAGCAGTACTTC.

Notes on this clonotype: One end of the junction fails to match germline, which may point to a read error. V usage is TRBV20-1 and J usage is TRBJ2-3; 9 bases are a match to TRBD2. Germline V CDR1 and CDR2: DFQATT, SNEGSKA (reference sequence). The CDR3 runs 14 residues. This chain's CDR3 is CSARGPAGGYTRYF. The CDR3 region has the DNA TGCAGTGCTAGAGGGCCAGCGGGAGGCTATACGCGGTATTTT.

This chain uses TRBV6-1 with TRBJ2-1; D is uncertain. The V end was cut by 8 bases, the J end by 6 bases, with 11 bases between. Germline V CDR1 and CDR2: MNHNS, SASEGT. The length of the CDR3 is 12 residues. The CDR3 DNA is TGTGCCAGCGGGCCTACGAGCAATGAGCAGTTCTTC. Its protein is CASGPTSNEQFF.

This clonotype occurred many times. The V gene is TRBV6-1, the J gene TRBJ2-1, with 13 bases aligning to TRBD2. The CDR3 length is 15 residues. Looked up from germline, CDR1 is MNHNS and CDR2 is SASEGT. Germline trimming cut 9 bases from V and 3 bases from J; bases unmatched to any gene: 5. CDR3 region: CASRLAGGLYNEQFF. CDR3 DNA sequence: TGTGCCAGTCGACTAGCGGGGGGCCTCTACAATGAGCAGTTCTTC.

About this clonotype itself: The conserved final phenylalanine or tryptophan is absent from the CDR3, which likely points to a read error. The J gene is TRBJ2-3, the V gene TRBV11-2, with 8 bases fitting TRBD1. The CDR3 has 13 residues. Germline V gives CDR1 SGHAT, CDR2 FQNNGV. This chain's CDR3 is CASSPQGADMQYV. As DNA, the CDR3 is TGTGCCAGCAGCCCGCAGGGGGCAGATATGCAGTATGTT.

The table lists this clonotype with many counts. The chain links TRBV4-1 to TRBJ1-2; tentatively, D is TRBD1 (6 bases). The CDR3 contains 16 residues. With 0 bases removed from V and 7 bases from J, the gap between germline ends came to 18 bases. CDR1 and CDR2 (germline): MGHRA, YSYEKL. CDR3 loop: CASSQDQQGEWSGYTF. The CDR3 nucleotides read TGCGCCAGCAGCCAAGATCAACAGGGAGAGTGGAGTGGCTACACCTTC.

This clonotype came up a few times. This CDR3 is CASSPGTGNSPLHF. DNA of the CDR3: TGTGCCAGCAGTCCCGGGACAGGCAATTCACCCCTCCACTTT. This chain uses TRBV5-6 with TRBJ1-6, with 8 bases fitting TRBD1. The CDR3 loop spans 14 amino acids. Germline loops: CDR1 SGHDT, CDR2 YYEEEE. J lost 7 bases, V lost 5 bases, and 5 bases had no gene match.